Below, 15 T cell receptor beta chains from the same sample are listed, as sequenced in a study of cytomegalovirus exposure and HLA in healthy donors. PCR employed 60 Vbeta and 13 Jbeta primers. Assay used: immunoSEQ multiplex PCR; TCRdb lists only in-frame clones, some missing. The data contain around 170,000 clones, 80% to 85% of them singletons. Sequencing used PBMCs. These TCRs come from a boy under 10 years old in good health and CMV-seronegative.

This sequence joins TRBV6-1 and TRBJ1-2; D possibly corresponds to TRBD1 (5 bases). This CDR3 has 15 residues. The germline V and J ends were trimmed by 4 bases and 1 base, with 13 bases remaining between them. From germline, CDR1 is MNHNS and CDR2 SASEGT. The CDR3 protein is CASSGSGLYNYGYTF. As DNA, the CDR3 is TGTGCCAGCAGTGGGTCAGGGCTCTATAACTATGGCTACACCTTC.

The chain is built from TRBV6-5 and TRBJ2-7, with 7 positions matching TRBD2. The CDR3 runs to 12 residues. V dropped 5 bases and J dropped 4; count of bases not matched to a gene: 2. Looked up from germline, CDR1 is MNHEY and CDR2 is SVGAGI. CDR3 DNA: TGTGCCAGCAGTCCCGGGGGGTACGAGCAGTACTTC. Translation: CASSPGGYEQYF.

This clone appeared a few times. This chain links TRBV19 with TRBJ1-5, with D unclear. CDR3 length equals 13 residues. Trimming shortened V by 5 bases and J by 3 bases, and 8 bases separated the two germline ends. Per germline, CDR1 LNHDA and CDR2 SQIVND (reference sequence). DNA for the CDR3: TGTGCCAGTAGTCCGACACTCAATCAGCCCCAGCATTTT. Amino acids: CASSPTLNQPQHF.

The chain couples TRBV11-2 to TRBJ2-7; D unresolved. Looked up from germline, CDR1 is SGHAT and CDR2 is FQNNGV. V lost 1 base and J 2 bases, leaving 15 bases between the germline ends. The CDR3 is made up of 16 amino acids. Here the CDR3 DNA reads TGTGCCAGCAGCTTAGCCTCCTCACGGTTGACCTACGAGCAGTACTTC. It specifies CASSLASSRLTYEQYF.

V is TRBV7-9 and J is TRBJ2-2; D unresolved. The germline gives CDR1 SEHNR, CDR2 FQNEAQ (reference sequence). CDR3 length: 16 residues. With 5 bases removed from V and 5 bases from J, the gap between germline ends came to 18 bases. CDR3 sequence reads: CASSQSPSVRTGELFF. The CDR3 DNA is TGTGCCAGCAGCCAATCTCCCTCAGTGCGGACCGGGGAGCTGTTTTTT. The whole variable domain, remainder taken from reference TRBV7-9 and TRBJ2-2, is DTGVSQNPRHKITKRGQNVTFRCDPISEHNRLYWYRQTLGQGPEFLTYFQNEAQLEKSRLLSDRFSAERPKGSFSTLEIQRTEQGDSAMYLCASSQSPSVRTGELFFGEGSRLTVL.

The chain links TRBV29-1 to TRBJ2-2; no firm D call. The CDR3 spans 11 residues. Germline-derived CDR1 and CDR2 are SQVTM and ANQGSEA. The ends were cut back, 5 bases at V and 5 bases at J, with 6 bases in the middle. CDR3 sequence: CSVLRTGELFF. DNA of the CDR3: TGCAGCGTTCTCAGGACCGGGGAGCTGTTTTTT.

The V call is TRBV5-1, the J call TRBJ1-4, with 10 bases fitting TRBD1. The CDR3 consists of 17 residues. Germline V gene sequence: CDR1 SGHRS, CDR2 YFSETQ. V was clipped by 2 bases and J by 4 bases; unmatched bases: 8. CDR3 in amino acids: CASSLAVWTGGNEKLFF. In nucleotides, the CDR3 is TGCGCCAGCAGCTTAGCTGTATGGACAGGGGGTAATGAAAAACTGTTTTTT.

The V gene is TRBV10-3, the J gene TRBJ1-3; D gene ambiguous. CDR1 and CDR2 from the germline V gene are ENHRY and SYGVKD. The CDR3 is 16 amino acids. Trimming took 0 bases from V and 0 from J, leaving 9 bases between them. The CDR3 nucleotides are TGTGCCATCAGTGAGTCGGCAGCTAGCTCTGGAAACACCATATATTTT. This translates into CAISESAASSGNTIYF.

This clone occurred once. The rearrangement uses TRBV27 and TRBJ2-7; the D is unclear. The length of the CDR3 is 13 residues. Trimming left V 3 bases short and J 4 bases short, with 10 bases between. Germline CDR1 and CDR2: MNHEY and SMNVEV (reference sequence). The CDR3 is CASSFGFGYEQYF. The DNA for the CDR3 is TGTGCCAGCAGTTTCGGGTTCGGGTACGAGCAGTACTTC.

This sequence joins TRBV7-9 and TRBJ2-5; 8 positions match TRBD2. The CDR3 consists of 13 residues. Germline-derived CDR1 and CDR2 are SEHNR and FQNEAQ (reference sequence). V shed 5 bases and J 3 bases; nucleotides not matched to a gene: 2. This chain's CDR3 is CASSTSGKETQYF. The CDR3 coding sequence is TGTGCCAGCAGCACTAGCGGTAAAGAGACCCAGTACTTC.

The chain employs TRBV9 and TRBJ2-2; D is unclear. The CDR3 is made up of 15 amino acids. Per the germline V gene, CDR1 is SGDLS and CDR2 is YYNGEE. V was trimmed by 0 bases and J by 2 bases, leaving 8 bases between them. The CDR3 loop is CASSVDPRNTGELFF. The CDR3 nucleotides are TGTGCCAGCAGCGTAGACCCCAGAAACACCGGGGAGCTGTTTTTT.

This chain uses TRBV9 with TRBJ2-2; the D gene could be TRBD1 or TRBD2 (6 bases each). Germline loops: CDR1 SGDLS, CDR2 YYNGEE. The CDR3 extends over 13 amino acids. Deletions cut 4 bases from V and 7 bases from J, with 11 bases between. DNA of the CDR3: TGTGCCAGCAGCCTAGGGGGAGGCGGGGAGCTGTTTTTT. Amino acid sequence: CASSLGGGGELFF.

Only one count was recorded for this clone. The rearrangement joins TRBV11-2 to TRBJ2-6; 12 bases align to TRBD2. Per the germline V gene, CDR1 is SGHAT and CDR2 is FQNNGV. With 1 base clipped from V and 0 bases from J, the junction kept 4 bases outside the gene matches. The CDR3 is made up of 19 amino acids. CDR3 DNA: TGTGCCAGCAGCTTAGTGGGACTAGCGGGTCTCTCTGGGGCCAACGTCCTGACTTTC. This sequence encodes CASSLVGLAGLSGANVLTF.

The CDR3 protein is CAWTRGLSNQPQHF. In DNA, the CDR3 is TGTGCCTGGACCAGGGGGTTGAGCAATCAGCCCCAGCATTTT. The gene calls are TRBV30 and TRBJ1-5; 7 bases are a match to TRBD1. Per the germline V gene, CDR1 is GTSNPN and CDR2 is SVGIG (reference sequence). This CDR3 spans 14 amino acids. The V segment lost 4 bases and the J segment 1 base; nucleotides outside the gene matches: 4.

V is TRBV29-1 and J is TRBJ1-3; D may be TRBD1 (6 bases). Per the germline V gene, CDR1 is SQVTM and CDR2 is ANQGSEA. This CDR3 has 13 amino acids. The V end was cut by 6 bases, the J end by 4 bases, with 13 bases between. The CDR3: CSVSWGPGNTIYF. DNA of the CDR3: TGCAGCGTGAGCTGGGGGCCGGGAAACACCATATATTTT.